These 19 T cell receptor beta chains originate from one sample sequenced in a study of PD-1 blockade in classical Hodgkin lymphoma. The time point is: cycle 4 day 1 (C4D1), after five to seven weeks of nivolumab. The patients all showed relapse after autologous stem cell transplantation, while their brentuximab vedotin exposure varied. TCRdb's copy holds only in-frame clones and misses some; the assay was immunoSEQ multiplex PCR. The sample includes tens of thousands of clones, 70% to 80% of them seen just once. The input for sequencing was peripheral blood mononuclear cells (PBMCs), taken before the fourth cycle of nivolumab. These receptors were taken from a human donor with classical Hodgkin lymphoma.

The rearrangement links TRBV28 to TRBJ1-5, with D possibly matching TRBD1 (5 bases). The CDR3 contains 17 residues. Deletions cut 7 bases from V and 0 bases from J, with 19 bases between. The germline V gene has CDR1 MDHEN and CDR2 SYDVKM. CDR3 in DNA: TGTGCCAGCACTGGGGATGGGGACCCTTATAGCAATCAGCCCCAGCATTTT. Translation: CASTGDGDPYSNQPQHF.

This chain connects TRBV19 to TRBJ1-1, with 8 bases fitting TRBD1. The J segment lost 2 bases and the V segment lost 4 bases, leaving 3 bases of the junction unmatched. Germline V lookup: CDR1 LNHDA, CDR2 SQIVND (reference sequence). The CDR3 loop spans 14 amino acids. CDR3 amino acids: CASSNRGYNTEAFF. CDR3 sequence (DNA): TGTGCCAGTAGTAACAGGGGGTATAACACTGAAGCTTTCTTT.

V usage is TRBV7-2 and J usage is TRBJ2-7; no definite D call. The V end lost 5 bases, the J end lost 2 bases, and 16 bases lay between the germline ends. The CDR3 contains 15 residues. CDR1 is SGHTA and CDR2 is FQGNSA in the germline V gene. CDR3 amino acids: CASSLSGRKAYEQYF. The CDR3 DNA is TGTGCCAGCAGCCTTTCCGGTAGGAAGGCCTACGAGCAGTACTTC.

This chain links TRBV5-1 with TRBJ1-1; 7 bases fit TRBD1. V shed 4 bases, J shed 4 bases, and the junction held 10 bases outside the gene matches. Germline values: CDR1 SGHRS, CDR2 YFSETQ. This CDR3 is built from 15 residues. The CDR3 DNA reads TGCGCCAGCAGCGGGGCCGTAGGGGGCATCACTGAAGCTTTCTTT. This codes for CASSGAVGGITEAFF.

This chain connects TRBV19 to TRBJ1-1, with 8 positions matching TRBD1. V was clipped by 6 bases and J by 5 bases; unmatched bases: 11. Germline lookup yields CDR1 LNHDA and CDR2 SQIVND (reference sequence). This CDR3 is 15 amino acids long. The CDR3 DNA sequence: TGTGCCAGTAGGGCACTGACAGGGGAGCGGACTGAAGCTTTCTTT. The encoded protein is CASRALTGERTEAFF.

V is TRBV28 and J is TRBJ2-3; 9 bases match TRBD1. Germline trimming cut 2 bases from V and 3 bases from J; bases unmatched to any gene: 0. The CDR3 runs to 14 residues. CDR1 is MDHEN and CDR2 is SYDVKM in the germline V gene. The CDR3 region has the DNA TGTGCCAGCAGTTTAGGACAGGGGACAGATACGCAGTATTTT. It is translated as CASSLGQGTDTQYF.

V usage is TRBV28 and J usage is TRBJ2-7; D might be TRBD2 (5 bases). Germline V lookup: CDR1 MDHEN, CDR2 SYDVKM. The length of the CDR3 is 12 residues. V was pared by 5 bases and J by 3 bases, with 8 bases between. The CDR3 sequence is CASSRAGYEQYF. The CDR3, as DNA: TGTGCCAGCAGTCGGGCGGGCTACGAGCAGTACTTC. Variable domain in full (rest from reference TRBV28 and TRBJ2-7): DVKVTQSSRYLVKRTGEKVFLECVQDMDHENMFWYRQDPGLGLRLIYFSYDVKMKEKGDIPEGYSVSREKKERFSLILESASTNQTSMYLCASSRAGYEQYFGPGTRLTVT.

This clone was picked up one time. The rearrangement joins TRBV9 to TRBJ2-1; 8 positions match TRBD2. V trimming: 2 bases; J trimming: 0 bases; junction bases outside the gene matches: 4. The CDR3 extends over 16 amino acids. The germline V gene has CDR1 SGDLS and CDR2 YYNGEE. The CDR3 DNA reads TGTGCCAGCAGCGTCATAGCGGGGAACTCCTACAATGAGCAGTTCTTC. It codes for CASSVIAGNSYNEQFF.

This clone was found a few times. In DNA, the CDR3 is TGCGCCAGCAGCCTCCCGGACAGAAGAGAGACCCAGTACTTC. It yields the protein CASSLPDRRETQYF. The rearrangement joins TRBV4-1 to TRBJ2-5; D may be TRBD1 (6 bases). The CDR3 sequence is 14 residues long. V lost 4 bases and J 4 bases, leaving 13 bases between the germline ends. Germline CDR1 MGHRA, CDR2 YSYEKL.

This chain uses TRBV5-8 with TRBJ1-6; the D gene is possibly TRBD1 (6 bases). Germline V gene sequence: CDR1 SGHTS, CDR2 YDEGEE. CDR3 length equals 17 residues. Trimming left V 1 base short and J 2 bases short, with 13 bases between. The CDR3 coding sequence is TGTGCCAGCAGCTTGTCGGGGGGCGCGGCCTATAATTCACCCCTCCACTTT. This codes for CASSLSGGAAYNSPLHF.

The chain is built from TRBV10-1 and TRBJ1-1; D call uncertain. This CDR3 is 13 amino acids long. The V gene's germline CDR1 is WNHNN and CDR2 SYGVQD (reference sequence). Deletions cut 4 bases from V and 5 bases from J, with 11 bases between. The DNA for the CDR3 is TGCGCCAGCAGTGTTGGGCTTAGGACTGAAGCTTTCTTT. This sequence encodes CASSVGLRTEAFF.

This clone appeared a single time. This chain uses TRBV10-3 with TRBJ2-5, with a weak D call TRBD2 (6 bases). The CDR3 spans 16 residues. Per the germline V gene, CDR1 is ENHRY and CDR2 is SYGVKD. Trimming took 5 bases from V and 0 from J, leaving 16 bases between them. The CDR3 loop reads CAISSNTRGNQETQYF. The CDR3 DNA reads TGTGCCATCAGTTCGAACACCCGGGGGAACCAAGAGACCCAGTACTTC.

The J gene is TRBJ2-7, the V gene TRBV28; tentative D call: TRBD1 (6 bases). The CDR3 extends over 15 amino acids. Looked up from germline, CDR1 is MDHEN and CDR2 is SYDVKM. The germline V and J ends were trimmed by 0 bases and 5 bases, with 14 bases remaining between them. CDR3 loop: CASSLWQQGFNEQYF. CDR3 sequence (DNA): TGTGCCAGCAGTTTATGGCAACAGGGTTTCAACGAGCAGTACTTC.

The V call is TRBV29-1, the J call TRBJ1-1; D is unclear. Looked up from germline, CDR1 is SQVTM and CDR2 is ANQGSEA. Trimming shortened V by 2 bases and J by 0 bases, and 4 bases separated the two germline ends. CDR3 length: 12 amino acids. The CDR3 loop is CSVELLNTEAFF. The CDR3 DNA sequence: TGCAGCGTTGAACTCCTGAACACTGAAGCTTTCTTT. The whole variable domain, remainder taken from reference TRBV29-1 and TRBJ1-1, is SAVISQKPSRDICQRGTSLTIQCQVDSQVTMMFWYRQQPGQSLTLIATANQGSEATYESGFVIDKFPISRPNLTFSTLTVSNMSPEDSSIYLCSVELLNTEAFFGQGTRLTVV.

The chain links TRBV9 to TRBJ2-3, with 10 positions matching TRBD2. With V trimmed by 0 bases and J by 2 bases, 3 bases remained unmatched. The CDR3 contains 16 residues. CDR1 is SGDLS, CDR2 YYNGEE, per germline. Here the CDR3 reads CASSVASGRNTDTQYF. CDR3 DNA sequence: TGTGCCAGCAGCGTAGCTAGCGGGAGAAACACAGATACGCAGTATTTT.

The rearrangement joins TRBV5-1 to TRBJ2-5, with a weak D call TRBD1 (6 bases). CDR1 and CDR2 from the germline V gene are SGHRS and YFSETQ. The V end lost 4 bases, the J end lost 5 bases, and 12 bases lay between the germline ends. This CDR3 has 13 amino acids. The CDR3 reads CASSPPGVETQYF. DNA for the CDR3: TGCGCCAGCAGCCCCCCAGGGGTGGAGACCCAGTACTTC.

The rearrangement links TRBV12-5 to TRBJ2-7; D may correspond to TRBD1 or TRBD2 (5 bases each). The CDR3 is 13 residues long. Germline V CDR1 and CDR2: LGHNT, FRNRAP. Trimming pared 6 bases from V and 5 bases from J, leaving 14 bases between. The CDR3 here is CASGPVMGDEQYF. As DNA, the CDR3 is TGTGCTAGTGGACCGGTAATGGGGGACGAGCAGTACTTC.

The chain combines TRBV15 with TRBJ2-2, with no clear D. CDR1 and CDR2 from the germline V gene are LNHNV and YYDKDF (reference sequence). This CDR3 comprises 14 residues. The germline V and J ends were trimmed by 0 bases and 8 bases, with 10 bases remaining between them. CDR3 nucleotides: TGTGCCACCAGCAGAGATGCGGTCTCAGGGGAGCTGTTTTTT. Its translation: CATSRDAVSGELFF.

CDR3 region: CAWSGTFDQPQHF. The DNA of the CDR3 is TGTGCCTGGAGTGGGACATTCGATCAGCCCCAGCATTTT. V and J are TRBV30 and TRBJ1-5; D is perhaps TRBD1 (5 bases). This CDR3 comprises 13 residues. Germline loops: CDR1 GTSNPN, CDR2 SVGIG (reference sequence). V was pared by 1 base and J by 5 bases, with 9 bases between.